The 18 T cell receptor beta chains reported below all come from one sample, sequenced in a study of T cell repertoires in cytomegalovirus infection. MiXCR, run by TCRdb on the reads, gives a single entry per CDR3 protein. The sample has 300,000 to 400,000 distinct CDR3 sequences, over 7.5% seen once. The sample taken for sequencing was PBMCs. The receptors were sampled from a human donor in good health (CMV status not recorded). Some clones in this sample may be carry-over from other donors' samples.

The chain combines TRBV6-2 or TRBV6-3 with TRBJ1-6, with a weak D call TRBD1 (5 bases). This CDR3 is 14 amino acids long. Per the germline V gene, CDR1 is MNHEY and CDR2 is SVGEGT. Trimming pared 2 bases from V and 3 bases from J, leaving 5 bases between. CDR3 sequence (DNA): TGTGCCAGCAGTTACGACAGCTATAATTCACCCCTCCACTTT. Protein product: CASSYDSYNSPLHF.

Only a few counts were recorded for this clonotype. The V and J genes are TRBV10-3 and TRBJ2-7, with 8 bases that match TRBD1. CDR3 length equals 12 residues. The V and J ends lost 10 bases and 4 bases, in that order; junction bases with no gene match: 6. The germline V gene has CDR1 ENHRY and CDR2 SYGVKD. The CDR3 spells CATAGTGYEQYF. The CDR3 nucleotides read TGTGCCACAGCCGGGACAGGTTACGAGCAGTACTTC.

This clonotype was seen a few times. The chain couples TRBV7-2 to TRBJ2-1, with D uncertain. V lost 5 bases, J lost 0 bases, and 14 bases lay in between. CDR3 length: 16 residues. CDR1 and CDR2 (germline): SGHTA, FQGNSA. CDR3 nucleotides: TGTGCCAGCAGCCCTTACCGAAAGAGCTCCTACAATGAGCAGTTCTTC. Translated, it gives CASSPYRKSSYNEQFF.

This sequence joins TRBV6-2 or TRBV6-3 and TRBJ2-4; D gene uncertain. Looked up from germline, CDR1 is MNHEY and CDR2 is SVGEGT. V was pared by 5 bases and J by 7 bases, with 12 bases between. This CDR3 has 13 residues. The CDR3 DNA reads TGTGCCAGCAGTCACGACTTGAGGAACATTCAGTACTTC. Encoded protein: CASSHDLRNIQYF.

As DNA, the CDR3 is TGTGCCAGCAGCTTAGGGGACGGGGTCTATAGCAATCAGCCCCAGCATTTT. Its protein is CASSLGDGVYSNQPQHF. The J gene is TRBJ1-5, the V gene TRBV7-8, with TRBD1 as a possible D gene (5 bases). V lost 1 base, J lost 0 bases, and 13 bases lay in between. Germline V gene sequence: CDR1 SGHVS, CDR2 FQNEAQ. This CDR3 contains 17 residues.

The V and J genes are TRBV13 and TRBJ1-2; maybe TRBD1 (5 bases). The CDR3 has 16 residues. V gave up 2 bases and J gave up 0 bases, with 13 bases separating them. Germline V lookup: CDR1 PRHDT, CDR2 FYEKMQ (reference sequence). The CDR3 bases are TGTGCCAGCAGCTTAATTGGACAATCGGCTAACTATGGCTACACCTTC. It translates to CASSLIGQSANYGYTF.

This clonotype was picked up a small number of times. This chain joins TRBV7-9 and TRBJ1-2; no clear D gene. The length of the CDR3 is 11 residues. The V end was cut by 0 bases, the J end by 10 bases, with 6 bases between. The germline gives CDR1 SEHNR, CDR2 FQNEAQ (reference sequence). The CDR3 nucleotides read TGTGCCAGCAGCTTAGCCATCGACTACACCTTC. Translation gives CASSLAIDYTF.

The chain uses TRBV28 and TRBJ2-1, with D perhaps assigned TRBD1 or TRBD2 (5 bases each). Germline CDR1 is MDHEN and CDR2 is SYDVKM. There are 13 residues in the CDR3. Trimming pared 4 bases from V and 15 bases from J, leaving 19 bases between. Here the CDR3 reads CASSSPGPFAAFF. The CDR3 DNA follows: TGTGCCAGCAGTTCTCCGGGACCCTTCGCCGCGTTCTTC.

This clonotype appeared many times. The chain couples TRBV20-1 to TRBJ2-1; 8 bases line up with TRBD2. Germline CDR1 and CDR2: DFQATT and SNEGSKA (reference sequence). The V gene end was trimmed by 5 bases and the J gene end by 8 bases; junction bases not matched to a gene: 5. This CDR3 spans 12 amino acids. For the CDR3, the DNA is TGCAGTGCTGCGGGGGGAGTTCATGAGCAGTTCTTC. This encodes CSAAGGVHEQFF.

On this clonotype: A clone one base away is much larger, so this may be a read error. The CDR3 here is CASIVGGGLYTEAFF. The CDR3 DNA sequence: TGTGCCAGCATCGTTGGGGGGGGTTTGTACACTGAAGCTTTCTTT. The V gene is TRBV7-2, the J gene TRBJ1-1, with TRBD1 as a possible D gene (5 bases). Between the trimmed V and J ends, which lost 7 bases and 3 bases, there was a span of 18 bases. This CDR3 has 15 amino acids. Germline assignment: CDR1 SGHTA and CDR2 FQGNSA. Supplemented by reference TRBV7-2 and TRBJ1-1, the full variable domain reads GAGVSQSPSNKVTEKGKDVELRCDPISGHTALYWYRQSLGQGLEFLIYFQGNSAPDKSGLPSDRFSAERTGGSVSTLTIQRTQQEDSAVYLCASIVGGGLYTEAFFGQGTRLTVV.

This clonotype was detected many times. The rearrangement uses TRBV7-2 and TRBJ1-6; possibly TRBD1 for D (6 bases). In germline, CDR1 is SGHTA, CDR2 FQGNSA. The CDR3 is made up of 14 amino acids. V lost 6 bases and J lost 7, with 13 bases in between. In DNA form, the CDR3 reads TGTGCCAGCAGGGTCCGGGACACCAATTCACCCCTCCACTTT. Its protein is CASRVRDTNSPLHF. Full variable domain (missing parts from reference TRBV7-2 and TRBJ1-6): GAGVSQSPSNKVTEKGKDVELRCDPISGHTALYWYRQSLGQGLEFLIYFQGNSAPDKSGLPSDRFSAERTGGSVSTLTIQRTQQEDSAVYLCASRVRDTNSPLHFGNGTRLTVT.

This clonotype was recorded a few times. The chain recombines TRBV7-2 with TRBJ1-2, with D possibly TRBD1 on 5 matching bases. The V end was cut by 8 bases, the J end by 4 bases, with 14 bases between. Looked up from germline, CDR1 is SGHTA and CDR2 is FQGNSA. The CDR3 contains 13 residues. The CDR3 sequence is CASAYQGSYGYTF. The CDR3 DNA sequence: TGTGCCAGCGCATACCAGGGATCCTATGGCTACACCTTC.

The sample holds many counts of this clonotype. This chain uses TRBV20-1 with TRBJ2-1, with 7 positions matching TRBD2. This CDR3 spans 14 amino acids. The germline V gene encodes CDR1 DFQATT and CDR2 SNEGSKA (reference sequence). J gave up 6 bases and V 7 bases, and 12 bases lay outside the gene matches. The DNA of the CDR3 is TGCAGTGGCCAACGGGAGGTCTTTTCCAATGAGCAGTTCTTC. This encodes CSGQREVFSNEQFF.

This clonotype was picked up a small number of times. V is TRBV6-1 and J is TRBJ1-5, with 11 bases matching TRBD1. Per germline, CDR1 MNHNS and CDR2 SASEGT. This CDR3 has 18 residues. Unmatched junction bases numbered 15, after V lost 7 bases and J lost 4 bases. The CDR3 region is CASIHRDRGITGNQPQHF. CDR3 nucleotides: TGTGCCAGCATCCACCGGGACAGGGGGATCACAGGGAATCAGCCCCAGCATTTT.

The chain links TRBV20-1 to TRBJ1-2; tentative D call: TRBD1 (5 bases). V dropped 2 bases and J dropped 8 bases, with 18 bases sitting between them. Germline loops: CDR1 DFQATT, CDR2 SNEGSKA (reference sequence). CDR3 length: 14 amino acids. This CDR3 reads CSARKQGPAGGYTF. The CDR3 DNA sequence: TGCAGTGCTAGAAAGCAGGGTCCGGCGGGAGGCTACACCTTC.

This clonotype occurred many times. The chain joins TRBV7-9 to TRBJ1-2; 12 bases agree with TRBD1. The V segment lost 6 bases and the J segment 7 bases; nucleotides outside the gene matches: 9. CDR3 length: 15 residues. Germline V gene sequence: CDR1 SEHNR, CDR2 FQNEAQ (reference sequence). CDR3 nucleotides: TGTGCCAGCAGTGTCGGGGGACAGGGGGCAGTTGGCTACACCTTC. Its translation: CASSVGGQGAVGYTF.

V usage is TRBV12-5 and J usage is TRBJ2-5; 8 bases map to TRBD2. This CDR3 region has 15 residues. With V trimmed by 4 bases and J by 4 bases, 8 bases remained unmatched. Germline CDR1 is LGHNT and CDR2 is FRNRAP. The CDR3, as DNA: TGTGCTAGTGGTTCGGGACTAGTCGGTGGAGAGACCCAGTACTTC. This translates into CASGSGLVGGETQYF.

The rearrangement uses TRBV29-1 and TRBJ2-1, with D possibly matching TRBD2 (6 bases). The V gene lost 6 bases and the J gene lost 4 bases, with 10 bases spanning the gap. Germline loops: CDR1 SQVTM, CDR2 ANQGSEA. This CDR3 is 12 amino acids long. This CDR3 is CSVERVYNEQFF. CDR3 nucleotides: TGCAGCGTGGAGCGGGTTTACAATGAGCAGTTCTTC.